This T cell receptor beta chain comes out of a study of vaccination and CD4 T cells after COVID-19. On the study more broadly: Post-COVID draws came a median roughly 97 days after diagnosis (range 35 to 161). For control cultures, the treatment was a CEFX pool, an HIV-1 Nef pool, or no peptide.

Treatment: approximately 10-day PBMC culture with coronavirus spike peptide pools or control peptides (ViraFEST assay). March to December 2020 was the span of positive PCR dates, which predated US Alpha, Beta and Delta variants. The CDR3 covers 16 residues. V shed 1 base and J shed 2 bases, with 13 bases lying between them. The germline V gene encodes CDR1 MNHEY and CDR2 SMNVEV (reference sequence). As to this clonotype: Its matching antigen is unknown.

Researchers used the Oncomine TCR Beta short-read assay to sequence DNA from cultured CD4+ T cells. TCRdb re-analysed the PCR reads in MiXCR, keeping a single row per CDR3 protein. The data contain around 20,000 distinct CDR3 sequences, around 70% of them singletons. This sequence joins TRBV27 and TRBJ2-3; D unresolved. The sequence derives from a human donor who had recovered from COVID-19. The source material was CD4+ T cells from blood, cultured in vitro. The CDR3 protein is CASSLFGLANTDTQYF. CDR3 sequence (DNA): TGTGCCAGCAGTTTATTTGGTCTGGCAAACACAGATACGCAGTATTTT.